This record covers a single TCR beta chain. Its antigen is still unknown. No per-base quality is available; no much larger clone lies one base away. The sample originates from a study of blood T cells in healthy people across ages (dated by TCRdb to about 2015). Study-wide context: In model experiments, roughly one uniquely barcoded TCR beta cDNA molecule per two T cells was captured by template switching. The study measured age-related changes in TCR beta repertoire diversity using deep sequencing normalized with unique cDNA molecular identifiers. Donors were grouped into four age groups: young (average roughly 17 years), middle-aged (39), aged (around 60) and long-lived (less than 85). Donors of different ages were randomly distributed across sequencing lanes to avoid experimental bias. Two additional independent replicas of 1 million unique cDNA reads from the same blood draw were analyzed for two donors (one aged 18 to 30 and one aged 80 or older). The research as a whole found: Donor CMV infection status was unknown, potentially confounding age-related changes in expanded clonotypes. Estimates of total diversity based on one million sequenced T cells were regarded as lower bounds and as underestimates. Since profiling was done on bulk unsorted PBMCs, naive and antigen-experienced compartments could not be conclusively compared. Observed TCR beta diversity per million T cells fell roughly linearly with age, and a significant reduction was already apparent by age around 40. Compared with the aged group, the long-lived group had more naive CD4+ T cells, fewer expanded clones and increased TCR diversity, a pattern suggesting age selection. There was a strong correlation between observed TCR beta diversity and the percentage of naive T cells measured by flow cytometry.

The approximately 40 donors, aged about 6 to 95 years, were systemically healthy Caucasian individuals from Russia. Each donor gave roughly 11 milliliters of peripheral blood, drawn into EDTA-treated Vacutainer tubes. PBMCs were isolated by Ficoll-Paque density-gradient centrifugation, with at least 6.5 million obtained per sample. Trizol reagent was used to extract total RNA from PBMCs, with at least 5.5 micrograms per sample. For every donor, flow cytometry on a PBMC aliquot measured the percentage of naive CD45RAhigh/CD27high T cells. The receptor library was made with 5' RACE. TCRdb records Illumina HiSeq 2500 as the sequencer. The second PCR ran for roughly 7 to 11 cycles and used a J-beta primer mix along with a sample-barcoded 5' primer. A template-switch 5' adaptor carrying 12 random nucleotides introduced a unique molecular identifier onto each TCR beta cDNA molecule. Each sample yielded at least 2.5 million CDR3-containing paired-end reads. The Mint cDNA synthesis kit, primed by a TRBC-specific oligonucleotide, was used to synthesize first-strand cDNA from all RNA. After uracil-DNA glycosylase treatment, a first 18-cycle PCR used universal primers M1SS and BC2_uni_R on all cDNA. In the source study's methods: Each sample was normalized by randomly selecting 1 million high-quality reads, each carrying a distinct molecular identifier. Instead of being binned into consensus sequences, reads with shared molecular identifiers were discarded. MiTCR, with a Q25 quality threshold and the strictest error-elimination algorithm, was used for CDR3 identification, clonotype clustering and error correction. A nonparametric unseen species model using Euler transformation provided a lower-bound estimate of total TCR beta diversity. TCRdb's own reprocessing of the public reads used fastp at Q25 and MiXCR and kept productive beta chains. Each entry merges the rows of one CDR3 protein and shows their most common DNA and genes. What appears here as the V and J calls and clone size reflects TCRdb's work, not the paper's. Counted in this sample were about 800,000 distinct CDR3 sequences; 58% of them appeared once. The ten largest clones take up around 20% of the sample.

Counted from cysteine to phenylalanine, this CDR3 has 13 amino acids. Left in the record is the CDR3 DNA by itself, 39 bases read in frame from the first base. According to the germline V gene, CDR1 reads SGDLS and CDR2 reads YYNGEE. Trimming takes 3 bases from V and 7 bases from J, and the germline ends sit 14 bases apart. Material for sequencing was blood. The source of this sequence is a young man in good health. The chain couples TRBV9 to TRBJ2-7, with a weak D call of TRBD2 (5 bases match). Read as DNA, the sequence is TGTGCCAGCAGCGCGACTACGGCGTCTGAGCAGTACTTC. Its product reads: CASSATTASEQYF.